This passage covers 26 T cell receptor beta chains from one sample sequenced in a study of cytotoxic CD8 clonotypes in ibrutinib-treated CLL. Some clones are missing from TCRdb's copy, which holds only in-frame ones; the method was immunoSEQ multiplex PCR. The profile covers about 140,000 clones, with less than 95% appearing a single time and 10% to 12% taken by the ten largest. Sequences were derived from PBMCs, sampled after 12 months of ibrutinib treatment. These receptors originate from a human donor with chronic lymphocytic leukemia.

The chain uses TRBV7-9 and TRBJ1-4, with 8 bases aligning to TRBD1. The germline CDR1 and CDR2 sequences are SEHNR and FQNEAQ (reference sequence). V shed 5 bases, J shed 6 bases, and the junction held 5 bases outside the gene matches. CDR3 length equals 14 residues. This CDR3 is CASSTGQGDEKLFF. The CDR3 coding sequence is TGTGCCAGCAGCACCGGACAGGGAGATGAAAAACTGTTTTTT. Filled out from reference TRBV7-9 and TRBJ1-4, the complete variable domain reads DTGVSQNPRHKITKRGQNVTFRCDPISEHNRLYWYRQTLGQGPEFLTYFQNEAQLEKSRLLSDRFSAERPKGSFSTLEIQRTEQGDSAMYLCASSTGQGDEKLFFGSGTQLSVL.

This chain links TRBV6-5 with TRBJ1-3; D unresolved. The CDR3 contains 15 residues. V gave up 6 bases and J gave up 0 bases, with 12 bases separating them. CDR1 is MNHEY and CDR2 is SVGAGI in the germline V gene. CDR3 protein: CASRPPVVSGNTIYF. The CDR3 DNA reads TGTGCCAGCAGGCCCCCCGTCGTCTCTGGAAACACCATATATTTT.

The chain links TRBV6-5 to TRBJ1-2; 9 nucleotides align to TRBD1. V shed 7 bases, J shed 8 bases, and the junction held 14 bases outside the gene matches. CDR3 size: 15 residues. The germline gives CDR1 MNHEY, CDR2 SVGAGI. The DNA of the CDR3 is TGTGCCAGCAATGGCCATATAGGGACAGGGCTCGGCTACACCTTC. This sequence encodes CASNGHIGTGLGYTF.

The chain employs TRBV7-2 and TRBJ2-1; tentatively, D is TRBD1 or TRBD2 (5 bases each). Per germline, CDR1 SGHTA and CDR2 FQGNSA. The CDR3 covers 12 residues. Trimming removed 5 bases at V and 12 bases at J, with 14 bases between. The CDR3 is CASSPGTPRQFF. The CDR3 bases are TGTGCCAGCAGCCCTGGGACCCCTCGGCAGTTCTTC.

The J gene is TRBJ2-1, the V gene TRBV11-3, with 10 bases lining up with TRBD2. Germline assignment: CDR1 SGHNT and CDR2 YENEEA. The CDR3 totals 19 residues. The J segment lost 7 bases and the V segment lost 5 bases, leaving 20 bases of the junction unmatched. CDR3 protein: CASSKRTDRPTSGENEQFF. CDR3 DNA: TGTGCCAGCAGCAAGAGGACAGACCGTCCTACTAGCGGGGAAAATGAGCAGTTCTTC. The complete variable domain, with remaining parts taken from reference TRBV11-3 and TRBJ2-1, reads EAGVVQSPRYKIIEKKQPVAFWCNPISGHNTLYWYLQNLGQGPELLIRYENEEAVDDSQLPKDRFSAERLKGVDSTLKIQPAELGDSAVYLCASSKRTDRPTSGENEQFFGPGTRLTVL.

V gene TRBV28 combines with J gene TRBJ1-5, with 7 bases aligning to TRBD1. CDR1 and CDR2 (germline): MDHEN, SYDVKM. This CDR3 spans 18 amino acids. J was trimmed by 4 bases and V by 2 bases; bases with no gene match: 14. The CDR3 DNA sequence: TGTGCCAGCAGTTTAGTAGGGTTGGGGTCAGGGGGAAATCAGCCCCAGCATTTT. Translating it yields CASSLVGLGSGGNQPQHF.

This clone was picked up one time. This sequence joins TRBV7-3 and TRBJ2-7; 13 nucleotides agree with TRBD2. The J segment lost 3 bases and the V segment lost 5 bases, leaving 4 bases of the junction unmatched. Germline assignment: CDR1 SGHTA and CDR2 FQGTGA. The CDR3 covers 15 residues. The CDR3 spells CASSLGLAGDYEQYF. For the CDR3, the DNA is TGTGCCAGCAGCCTCGGACTAGCGGGAGACTACGAGCAGTACTTC.

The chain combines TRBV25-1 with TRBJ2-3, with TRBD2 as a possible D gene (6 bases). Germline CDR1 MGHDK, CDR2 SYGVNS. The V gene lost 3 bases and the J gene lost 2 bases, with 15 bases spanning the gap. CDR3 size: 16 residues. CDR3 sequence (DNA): TGTGCCAGCAGTGAGTACCGGGAGTCGGTCACAGATACGCAGTATTTT. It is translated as CASSEYRESVTDTQYF.

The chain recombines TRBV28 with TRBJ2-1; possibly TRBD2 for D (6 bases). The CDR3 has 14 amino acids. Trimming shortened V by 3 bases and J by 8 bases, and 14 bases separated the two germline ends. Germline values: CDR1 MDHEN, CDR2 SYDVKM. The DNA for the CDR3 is TGTGCCAGCAGTTTGGCGGGAATCCGGGATGAGCAGTTCTTC. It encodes CASSLAGIRDEQFF.

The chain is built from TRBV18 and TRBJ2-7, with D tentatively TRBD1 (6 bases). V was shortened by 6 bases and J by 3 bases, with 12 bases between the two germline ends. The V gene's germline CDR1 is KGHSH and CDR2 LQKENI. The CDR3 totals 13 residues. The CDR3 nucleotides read TGTGCCAGCTCTACAGGGAACGGCTACGAGCAGTACTTC. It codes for CASSTGNGYEQYF.

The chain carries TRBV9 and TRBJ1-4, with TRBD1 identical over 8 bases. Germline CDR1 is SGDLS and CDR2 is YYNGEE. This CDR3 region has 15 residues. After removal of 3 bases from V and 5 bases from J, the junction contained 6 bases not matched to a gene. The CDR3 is CASSADRGLNEKLFF. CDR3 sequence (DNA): TGTGCCAGCAGCGCTGACAGGGGCTTGAATGAAAAACTGTTTTTT.

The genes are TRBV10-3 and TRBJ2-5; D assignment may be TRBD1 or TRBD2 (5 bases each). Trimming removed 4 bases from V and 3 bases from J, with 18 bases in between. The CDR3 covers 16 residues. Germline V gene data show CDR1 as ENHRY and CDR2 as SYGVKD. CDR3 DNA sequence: TGTGCCATCAGTGGAGGGGTGCTAGGGCTTGAAGAGACCCAGTACTTC. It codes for CAISGGVLGLEETQYF.

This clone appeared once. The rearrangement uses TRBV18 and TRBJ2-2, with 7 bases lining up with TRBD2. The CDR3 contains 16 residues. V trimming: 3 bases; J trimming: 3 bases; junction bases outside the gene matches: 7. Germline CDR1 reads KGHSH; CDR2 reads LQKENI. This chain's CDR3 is CASSPGSSGHTGELFF. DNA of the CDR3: TGTGCCAGCTCACCTGGCAGTAGCGGGCACACCGGGGAGCTGTTTTTT.

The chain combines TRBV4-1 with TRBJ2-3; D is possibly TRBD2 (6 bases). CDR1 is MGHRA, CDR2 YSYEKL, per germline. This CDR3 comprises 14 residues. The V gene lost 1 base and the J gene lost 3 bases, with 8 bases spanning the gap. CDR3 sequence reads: CASSQGDLTDTQYF. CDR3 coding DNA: TGCGCCAGCAGCCAAGGGGACTTGACAGATACGCAGTATTTT.

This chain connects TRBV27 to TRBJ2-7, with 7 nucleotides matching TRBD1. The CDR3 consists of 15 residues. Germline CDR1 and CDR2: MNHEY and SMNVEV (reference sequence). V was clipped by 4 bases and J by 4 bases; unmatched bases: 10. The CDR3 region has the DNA TGTGCCAGCAGTTGGGAGACAGGGTACGTTTACGAGCAGTACTTC. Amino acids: CASSWETGYVYEQYF.

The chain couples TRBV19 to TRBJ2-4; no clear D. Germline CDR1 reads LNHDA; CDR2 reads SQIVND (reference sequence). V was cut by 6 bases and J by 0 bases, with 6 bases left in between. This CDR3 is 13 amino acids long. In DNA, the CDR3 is TGTGCCAGTAGCCTTCAAGCCAAAAACATTCAGTACTTC. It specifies CASSLQAKNIQYF.

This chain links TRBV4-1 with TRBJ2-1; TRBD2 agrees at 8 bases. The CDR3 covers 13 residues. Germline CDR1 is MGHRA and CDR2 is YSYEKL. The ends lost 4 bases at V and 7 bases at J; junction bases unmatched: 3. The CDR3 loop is CASSPGLANEQFF. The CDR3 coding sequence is TGCGCCAGCAGCCCAGGACTAGCAAATGAGCAGTTCTTC.

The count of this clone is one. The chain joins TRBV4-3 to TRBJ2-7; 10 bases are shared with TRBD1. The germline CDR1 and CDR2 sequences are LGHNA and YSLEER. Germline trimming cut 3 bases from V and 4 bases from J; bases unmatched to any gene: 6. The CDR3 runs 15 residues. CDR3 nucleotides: TGCGCCAGCAGCCAGGCGGACAGGGGGGGTTACGAGCAGTACTTC. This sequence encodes CASSQADRGGYEQYF.

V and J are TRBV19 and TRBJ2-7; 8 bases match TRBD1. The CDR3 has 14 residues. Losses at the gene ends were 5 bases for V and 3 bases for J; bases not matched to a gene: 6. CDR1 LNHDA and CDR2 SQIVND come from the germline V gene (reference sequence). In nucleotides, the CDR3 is TGTGCCAGTAGTCCGTGGACAGGGCACTACGAGCAGTACTTC. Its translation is CASSPWTGHYEQYF.

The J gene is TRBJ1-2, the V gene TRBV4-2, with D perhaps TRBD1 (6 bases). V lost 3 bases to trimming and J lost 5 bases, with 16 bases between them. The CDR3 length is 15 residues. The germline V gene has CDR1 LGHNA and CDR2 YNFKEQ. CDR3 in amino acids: CASSQGPGQQYGYTF. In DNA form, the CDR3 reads TGTGCCAGCAGCCAGGGACCCGGACAGCAATATGGCTACACCTTC.

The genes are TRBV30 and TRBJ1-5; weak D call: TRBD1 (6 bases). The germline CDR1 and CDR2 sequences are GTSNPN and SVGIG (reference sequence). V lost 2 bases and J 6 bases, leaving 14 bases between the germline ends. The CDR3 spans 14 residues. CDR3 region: CAWSIGGARQPQHF. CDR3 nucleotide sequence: TGTGCCTGGAGTATAGGGGGGGCGCGTCAGCCCCAGCATTTT.

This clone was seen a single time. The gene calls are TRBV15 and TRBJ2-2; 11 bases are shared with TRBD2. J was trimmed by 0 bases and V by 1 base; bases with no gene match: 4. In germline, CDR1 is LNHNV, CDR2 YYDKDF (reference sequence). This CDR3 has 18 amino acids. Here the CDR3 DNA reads TGTGCCACCAGCAGAGGACTAGCGGGGCCCCCGAACACCGGGGAGCTGTTTTTT. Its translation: CATSRGLAGPPNTGELFF.

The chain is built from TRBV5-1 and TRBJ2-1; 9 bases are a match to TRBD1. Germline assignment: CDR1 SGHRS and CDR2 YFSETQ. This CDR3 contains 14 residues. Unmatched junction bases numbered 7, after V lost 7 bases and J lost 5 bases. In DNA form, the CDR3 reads TGCGCCAGCGGACCCGGGACAGGGAACAATGAGCAGTTCTTC. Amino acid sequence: CASGPGTGNNEQFF.

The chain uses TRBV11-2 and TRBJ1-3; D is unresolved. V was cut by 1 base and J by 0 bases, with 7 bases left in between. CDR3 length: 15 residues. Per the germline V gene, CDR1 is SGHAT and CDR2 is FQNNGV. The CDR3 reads CASSLGRTSGNTIYF. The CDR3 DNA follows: TGTGCCAGCAGCTTAGGACGGACCTCTGGAAACACCATATATTTT.

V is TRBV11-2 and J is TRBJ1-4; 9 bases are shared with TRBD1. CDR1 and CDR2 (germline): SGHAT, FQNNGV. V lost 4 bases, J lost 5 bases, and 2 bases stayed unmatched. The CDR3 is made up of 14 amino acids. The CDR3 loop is CASSSGQGNEKLFF. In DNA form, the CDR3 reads TGTGCCAGCAGCTCCGGACAGGGGAATGAAAAACTGTTTTTT.

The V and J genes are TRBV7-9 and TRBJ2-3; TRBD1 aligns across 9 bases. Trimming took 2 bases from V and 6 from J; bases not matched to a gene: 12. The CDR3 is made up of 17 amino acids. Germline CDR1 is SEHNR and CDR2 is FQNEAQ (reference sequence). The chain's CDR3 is CASSLSPPDRGVDTQYF. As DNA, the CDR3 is TGTGCCAGCAGCTTAAGCCCTCCTGACAGGGGGGTGGATACGCAGTATTTT.